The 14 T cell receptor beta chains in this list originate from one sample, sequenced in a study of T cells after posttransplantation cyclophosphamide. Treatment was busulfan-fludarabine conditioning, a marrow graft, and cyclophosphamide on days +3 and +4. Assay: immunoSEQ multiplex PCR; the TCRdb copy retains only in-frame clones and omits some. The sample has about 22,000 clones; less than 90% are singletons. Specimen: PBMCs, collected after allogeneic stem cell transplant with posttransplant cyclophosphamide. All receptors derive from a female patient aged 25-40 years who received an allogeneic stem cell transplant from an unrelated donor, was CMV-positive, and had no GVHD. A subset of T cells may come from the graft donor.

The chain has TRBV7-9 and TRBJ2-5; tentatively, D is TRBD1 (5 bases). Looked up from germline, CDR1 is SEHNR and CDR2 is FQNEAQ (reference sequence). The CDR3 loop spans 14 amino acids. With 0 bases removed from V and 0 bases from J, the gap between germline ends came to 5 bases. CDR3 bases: TGTGCCAGCAGCTTAGCGGGGCACCAAGAGACCCAGTACTTC. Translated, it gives CASSLAGHQETQYF.

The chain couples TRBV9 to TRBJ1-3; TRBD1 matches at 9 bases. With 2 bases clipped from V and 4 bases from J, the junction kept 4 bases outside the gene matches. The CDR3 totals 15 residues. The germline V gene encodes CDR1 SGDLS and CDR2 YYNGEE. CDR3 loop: CASSVDRGNGNTIYF. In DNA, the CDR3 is TGTGCCAGCAGCGTTGACAGGGGGAACGGAAACACCATATATTTT. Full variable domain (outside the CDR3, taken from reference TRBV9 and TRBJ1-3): DSGVTQTPKHLITATGQRVTLRCSPRSGDLSVYWYQQSLDQGLQFLIQYYNGEERAKGNILERFSAQQFPDLHSELNLSSLELGDSALYFCASSVDRGNGNTIYFGEGSWLTVV.

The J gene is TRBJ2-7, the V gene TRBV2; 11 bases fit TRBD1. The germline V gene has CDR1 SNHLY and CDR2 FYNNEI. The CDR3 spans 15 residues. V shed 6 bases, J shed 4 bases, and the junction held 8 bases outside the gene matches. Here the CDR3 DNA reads TGTGCCAGCAGCGACCGGGACAGGGGGTCTTACGAGCAGTACTTC. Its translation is CASSDRDRGSYEQYF.

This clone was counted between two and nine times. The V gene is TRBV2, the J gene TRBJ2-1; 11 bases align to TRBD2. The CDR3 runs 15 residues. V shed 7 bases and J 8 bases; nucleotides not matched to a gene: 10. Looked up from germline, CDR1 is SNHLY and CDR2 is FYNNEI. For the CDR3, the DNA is TGTGCCAGCAACCTAGCGGGGGGAAGGGGGGATGAGCAGTTCTTC. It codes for CASNLAGGRGDEQFF.

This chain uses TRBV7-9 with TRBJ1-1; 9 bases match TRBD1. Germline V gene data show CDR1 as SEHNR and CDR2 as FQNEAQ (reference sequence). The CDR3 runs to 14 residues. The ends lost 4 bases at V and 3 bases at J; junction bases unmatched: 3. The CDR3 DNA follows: TGTGCCAGCAGCTGGACAGGGGAAGACACTGAAGCTTTCTTT. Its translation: CASSWTGEDTEAFF.

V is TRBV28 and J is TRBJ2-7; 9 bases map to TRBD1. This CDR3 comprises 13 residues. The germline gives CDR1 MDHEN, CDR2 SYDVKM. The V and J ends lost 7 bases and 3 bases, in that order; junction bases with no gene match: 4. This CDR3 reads CASTPGQGYEQYF. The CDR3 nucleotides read TGTGCCAGCACCCCGGGACAGGGCTACGAGCAGTACTTC.

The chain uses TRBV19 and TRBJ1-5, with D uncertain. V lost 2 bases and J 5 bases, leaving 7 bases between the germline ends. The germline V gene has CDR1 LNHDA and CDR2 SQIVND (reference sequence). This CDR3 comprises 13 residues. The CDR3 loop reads CASSIWSYQPQHF. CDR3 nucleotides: TGTGCCAGTAGTATATGGAGTTATCAGCCCCAGCATTTT.

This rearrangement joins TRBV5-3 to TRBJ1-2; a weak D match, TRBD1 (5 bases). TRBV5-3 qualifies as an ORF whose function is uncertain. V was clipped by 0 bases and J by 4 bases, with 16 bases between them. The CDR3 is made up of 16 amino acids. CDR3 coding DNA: TGTGCCAGAAGCTTGGCGGGCGGGGGGAGCTTCTATGGCTACACCTTC. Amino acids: CARSLAGGGSFYGYTF.

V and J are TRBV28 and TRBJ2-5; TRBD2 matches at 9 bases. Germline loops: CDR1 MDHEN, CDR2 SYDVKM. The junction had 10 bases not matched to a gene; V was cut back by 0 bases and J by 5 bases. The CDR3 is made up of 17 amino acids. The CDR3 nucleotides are TGTGCCAGCAGTTTATGGCTAGCGGGGCCCCTAAGGGAGACCCAGTACTTC. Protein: CASSLWLAGPLRETQYF.

CDR3 loop: CASSSALGQLDNSPLHF. The CDR3 nucleotides read TGTGCCAGCAGCTCAGCCCTTGGCCAGCTAGATAATTCACCCCTCCACTTT. The rearrangement uses TRBV13 and TRBJ1-6; D uncertain. This CDR3 is built from 17 residues. The ends were cut back, 4 bases at V and 5 bases at J, with 18 bases in the middle. Germline CDR1 is PRHDT and CDR2 is FYEKMQ (reference sequence).

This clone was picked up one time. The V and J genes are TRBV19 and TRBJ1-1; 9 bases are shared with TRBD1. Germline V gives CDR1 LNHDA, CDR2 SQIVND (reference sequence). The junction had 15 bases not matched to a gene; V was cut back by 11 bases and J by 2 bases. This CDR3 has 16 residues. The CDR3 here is CASIVTGGKFNTEAFF. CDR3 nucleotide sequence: TGTGCCTCAATTGTGACAGGGGGGAAATTCAACACTGAAGCTTTCTTT. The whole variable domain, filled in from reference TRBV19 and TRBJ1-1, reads DGGITQSPKYLFRKEGQNVTLSCEQNLNHDAMYWYRQDPGQGLRLIYYSQIVNDFQKGDIAEGYSVSREKKESFPLTVTSAQKNPTAFYLCASIVTGGKFNTEAFFGQGTRLTVV.

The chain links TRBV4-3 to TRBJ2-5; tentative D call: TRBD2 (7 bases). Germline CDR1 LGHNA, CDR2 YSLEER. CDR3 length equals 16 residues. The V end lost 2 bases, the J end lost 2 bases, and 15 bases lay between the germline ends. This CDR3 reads CASSQWEGEGQETQYF. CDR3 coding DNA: TGCGCCAGCAGCCAATGGGAGGGGGAAGGGCAAGAGACCCAGTACTTC.

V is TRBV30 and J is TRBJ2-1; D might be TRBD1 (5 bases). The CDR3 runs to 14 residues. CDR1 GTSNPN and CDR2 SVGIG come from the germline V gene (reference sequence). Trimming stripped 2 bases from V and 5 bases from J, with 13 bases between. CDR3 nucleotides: TGTGCCTGGAGTCTCGGACATGGGGACAATGAGCAGTTCTTC. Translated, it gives CAWSLGHGDNEQFF. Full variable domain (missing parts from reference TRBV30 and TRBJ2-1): SQTIHQWPATLVQPVGSPLSLECTVEGTSNPNLYWYRQAAGRGLQLLFYSVGIGQISSEVPQNLSASRPQDRQFILSSKKLLLSDSGFYLCAWSLGHGDNEQFFGPGTRLTVL.

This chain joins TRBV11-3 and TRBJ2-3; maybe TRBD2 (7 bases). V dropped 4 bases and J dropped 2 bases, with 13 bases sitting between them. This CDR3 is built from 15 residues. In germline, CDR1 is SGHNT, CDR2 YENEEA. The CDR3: CASSSLGGLTDTQYF. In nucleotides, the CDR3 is TGTGCCAGCAGCTCCCTCGGGGGGCTCACAGATACGCAGTATTTT.